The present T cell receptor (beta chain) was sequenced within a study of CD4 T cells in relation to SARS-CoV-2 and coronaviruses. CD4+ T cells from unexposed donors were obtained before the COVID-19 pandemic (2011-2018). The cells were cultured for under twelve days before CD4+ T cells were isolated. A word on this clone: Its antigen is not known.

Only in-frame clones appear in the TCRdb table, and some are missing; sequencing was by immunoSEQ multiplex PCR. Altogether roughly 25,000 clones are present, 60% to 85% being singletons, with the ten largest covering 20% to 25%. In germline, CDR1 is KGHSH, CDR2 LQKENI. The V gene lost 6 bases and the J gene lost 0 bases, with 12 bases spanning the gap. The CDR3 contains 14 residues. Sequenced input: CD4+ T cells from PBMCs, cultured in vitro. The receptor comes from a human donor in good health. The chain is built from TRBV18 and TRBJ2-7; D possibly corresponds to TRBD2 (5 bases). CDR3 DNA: TGTGCCAGCTCCCTAGGACGGGACTCCTACGAGCAGTACTTC. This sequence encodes CASSLGRDSYEQYF.